Following are 21 T cell receptor beta chains from one sample sequenced in a study of T-cell memory formation after mild COVID-19. TCRdb re-derived calls from the 5' RACE reads in MiXCR, one entry per CDR3 protein. The data contain 120,000 or so distinct CDR3 sequences, about 17% of them singletons. The sample consisted of PBMCs or a T cell subset sorted from them (not recorded which). The source of these receptors is an adult woman who had mild COVID-19 (a few samples of this study predate the infection). Cell type and time point are not known.

V is TRBV3-1 and J is TRBJ2-5, with D unresolved. V was pared by 1 base and J by 5 bases, with 11 bases between. The CDR3 is 14 residues long. Per germline, CDR1 LGHDT and CDR2 YNNKEL (reference sequence). The CDR3 nucleotides read TGTGCCAGCAGCCAAGGGCATCTCAAGGAGACCCAGTACTTC. Translating gives CASSQGHLKETQYF.

This clonotype appeared a few times. The chain joins TRBV2 to TRBJ1-5; no clear D. Germline CDR1 SNHLY, CDR2 FYNNEI. The CDR3 consists of 14 residues. V lost 7 bases, J lost 6 bases, and 16 bases lay in between. The CDR3 here is CASKTEGYPQPQHF. The CDR3 DNA reads TGTGCCAGCAAAACGGAAGGGTATCCTCAGCCCCAGCATTTT.

V gene TRBV12-3 or TRBV12-4 combines with J gene TRBJ2-7, with 7 bases identical to TRBD1. This CDR3 has 13 amino acids. The V segment lost 6 bases and the J segment 4 bases; nucleotides outside the gene matches: 6. Here the CDR3 reads CASRQETGYEQYF. The DNA of the CDR3 is TGTGCCAGCAGGCAGGAGACAGGGTACGAGCAGTACTTC.

V gene TRBV15 combines with J gene TRBJ2-3; D unclear. The germline CDR1 and CDR2 sequences are LNHNV and YYDKDF (reference sequence). V was cut by 4 bases and J by 5 bases, with 7 bases left in between. The CDR3 is 12 amino acids. DNA for the CDR3: TGTGCCACCAGCATGAGCCAAGATACGCAGTATTTT. Its protein product is CATSMSQDTQYF.

The V call is TRBV11-2, the J call TRBJ2-3; D is possibly TRBD2 (5 bases). Trimming took 5 bases from V and 4 from J, leaving 16 bases between them. The length of the CDR3 is 15 residues. CDR1 and CDR2 from the germline V gene are SGHAT and FQNNGV. DNA for the CDR3: TGTGCCAGCAGCGACCTTCCTAGCAAGGCAGATACGCAGTATTTT. This sequence encodes CASSDLPSKADTQYF.

The chain carries TRBV7-2 and TRBJ2-3, with 10 bases identical to TRBD2. With 2 bases clipped from V and 2 bases from J, the junction kept 10 bases outside the gene matches. The CDR3 runs 18 residues. Looked up from germline, CDR1 is SGHTA and CDR2 is FQGNSA. CDR3 amino acids: CASSLWQSLAGTTDTQYF. The CDR3 DNA reads as TGTGCCAGCAGCTTATGGCAGTCACTAGCGGGAACCACAGATACGCAGTATTTT.

The V gene is TRBV25-1, the J gene TRBJ2-1; D not resolved. V was cut by 3 bases and J by 5 bases, with 14 bases left in between. CDR1 MGHDK and CDR2 SYGVNS come from the germline V gene. CDR3 length: 15 amino acids. This chain's CDR3 is CASSDPSNIHNEQFF. The CDR3 region has the DNA TGTGCCAGCAGTGACCCCTCGAACATACACAATGAGCAGTTCTTC.

This clonotype was seen only a few times. The rearrangement uses TRBV12-3 or TRBV12-4 and TRBJ2-6; D unclear. V was cut by 7 bases and J by 2 bases, with 12 bases left in between. CDR3 length: 15 amino acids. The CDR3 protein is CASIMEGPGANVLTF. For the CDR3, the DNA is TGTGCCAGCATTATGGAAGGGCCTGGGGCCAACGTCCTGACTTTC.

This clonotype was counted only a few times. This chain links TRBV4-1 with TRBJ2-7, with 9 nucleotides matching TRBD1. This CDR3 has 15 amino acids. The trim removed 4 bases at V and 2 bases at J, leaving 6 bases unmatched. Germline V lookup: CDR1 MGHRA, CDR2 YSYEKL. The CDR3 region has the DNA TGCGCCAGCAGCCCCGGACAGGGGACAACCTACGAGCAGTACTTC. As protein: CASSPGQGTTYEQYF.

This clonotype came up a few times. The V and J genes are TRBV5-1 and TRBJ1-1, with a tentative D call TRBD1 (6 bases). Trimming shortened V by 1 base and J by 3 bases, and 13 bases separated the two germline ends. The CDR3 length is 15 residues. CDR1 and CDR2 from the germline V gene are SGHRS and YFSETQ. The CDR3 DNA follows: TGCGCCAGCAGCTTGAGGGCAGGGGCGGACACTGAAGCTTTCTTT. The encoded protein is CASSLRAGADTEAFF. Looking up the rest from reference TRBV5-1 and TRBJ1-1 gives the full variable domain: KAGVTQTPRYLIKTRGQQVTLSCSPISGHRSVSWYQQTPGQGLQFLFEYFSETQRNKGNFPGRFSGRQFSNSRSEMNVSTLELGDSALYLCASSLRAGADTEAFFGQGTRLTVV.

The rearrangement links TRBV3-1 to TRBJ1-1, with D possibly matching TRBD1 (6 bases). V lost 0 bases to trimming and J lost 13 bases, with 18 bases between them. Germline V lookup: CDR1 LGHDT, CDR2 YNNKEL (reference sequence). There are 14 residues in the CDR3. CDR3 DNA: TGTGCCAGCAGCCAAGATCAAACGAGGGGGAGGCATTTCTTT. This gives the protein CASSQDQTRGRHFF.

There are a few counts of this clonotype. The genes are TRBV11-3 and TRBJ1-2, with 8 bases fitting TRBD1. V lost 5 bases to trimming and J lost 5 bases; unmatched junction nucleotides: 7. Looked up from germline, CDR1 is SGHNT and CDR2 is YENEEA. The CDR3 runs to 14 residues. The CDR3 DNA sequence: TGTGCCAGCAGCCCGGGACAGGAGAATTATGGCTACACCTTC. This encodes CASSPGQENYGYTF.

V gene TRBV29-1 combines with J gene TRBJ2-5; 7 bases match TRBD1. Losses at the gene ends were 6 bases for V and 4 bases for J; bases not matched to a gene: 11. The length of the CDR3 is 14 residues. Germline assignment: CDR1 SQVTM and CDR2 ANQGSEA. In DNA, the CDR3 is TGCAGCGTCGATAACACAGGGGTGGGAGAGACCCAGTACTTC. Amino acids: CSVDNTGVGETQYF.

In this sample, this clonotype turned up a few times. The chain recombines TRBV7-3 with TRBJ2-1; 14 positions match TRBD2. The ends lost 5 bases at V and 0 bases at J; junction bases unmatched: 6. The CDR3 covers 18 residues. Germline CDR1 and CDR2: SGHTA and FQGTGA. This CDR3 reads CASSEGLAGAPSYNEQFF. The CDR3 region has the DNA TGTGCCAGCAGCGAGGGACTAGCGGGGGCGCCCTCCTACAATGAGCAGTTCTTC.

The V gene is TRBV27, the J gene TRBJ2-2; D remains unclear. The CDR3 loop spans 13 amino acids. Trimming removed 4 bases from V and 5 bases from J, with 8 bases in between. Looked up from germline, CDR1 is MNHEY and CDR2 is SMNVEV (reference sequence). The CDR3 DNA is TGTGCCAGCAGTTCTACCGGGACCGGGGAGCTGTTTTTT. As protein: CASSSTGTGELFF.

The CDR3 loop is CASSLGLAGAVTQYF. The CDR3 nucleotides read TGCGCCAGCAGCCTCGGACTAGCGGGAGCGGTTACGCAGTATTTT. V usage is TRBV4-3 and J usage is TRBJ2-3; 13 nucleotides agree with TRBD2. In germline, CDR1 is LGHNA, CDR2 YSLEER. V lost 4 bases to trimming and J lost 8 bases; unmatched junction nucleotides: 6. The length of the CDR3 is 15 residues.

This sequence joins TRBV27 and TRBJ2-3; unclear D gene. The CDR3 is 14 amino acids. Germline values: CDR1 MNHEY, CDR2 SMNVEV (reference sequence). Trimming left V 5 bases short and J 1 base short, with 10 bases between. The CDR3 region has the DNA TGTGCCAGCAGTACAGTTGTGGGCACAGATACGCAGTATTTT. Protein product: CASSTVVGTDTQYF.

The chain has TRBV7-8 and TRBJ2-1; 11 bases fit TRBD2. This CDR3 has 16 residues. Germline lookup yields CDR1 SGHVS and CDR2 FQNEAQ. Germline trimming cut 5 bases from V and 4 bases from J; bases unmatched to any gene: 7. In DNA, the CDR3 is TGTGCCAGCAGCCCCGGGACTAGCGGAGTGTACAATGAGCAGTTCTTC. It translates to CASSPGTSGVYNEQFF. The entire variable domain, with the rest obtained from reference TRBV7-8 and TRBJ2-1, is as follows: GAGVSQSPRYKVAKRGQDVALRCDPISGHVSLFWYQQALGQGPEFLTYFQNEAQLDKSGLPSDRFFAERPEGSVSTLKIQRTQQEDSAVYLCASSPGTSGVYNEQFFGPGTRLTVL.

The rearrangement joins TRBV9 to TRBJ1-1, with TRBD1 matching over 11 bases. V lost 4 bases and J lost 7; bases outside the gene matches: 6. This CDR3 spans 14 amino acids. Germline CDR1 and CDR2: SGDLS and YYNGEE. This CDR3 is CASSSGTGGGEAFF. CDR3 coding DNA: TGTGCCAGCAGCTCCGGGACAGGGGGAGGTGAAGCTTTCTTT.

In this sample, this clonotype turned up a few times. The CDR3 spells CSARLLGMNTEAFF. In nucleotides, the CDR3 is TGCAGTGCTAGACTTCTGGGGATGAACACTGAAGCTTTCTTT. This chain connects TRBV20-1 to TRBJ1-1; unclear D gene. The CDR3 totals 14 residues. In germline, CDR1 is DFQATT, CDR2 SNEGSKA (reference sequence). V lost 2 bases and J lost 0, with 10 bases in between.

This clonotype appeared a few times. V usage is TRBV3-1 and J usage is TRBJ1-1; 10 bases map to TRBD1. The V segment lost 0 bases and the J segment 5 bases; nucleotides outside the gene matches: 0. The CDR3 length is 14 residues. Germline lookup yields CDR1 LGHDT and CDR2 YNNKEL (reference sequence). CDR3 in amino acids: CASSQEDRGTEAFF. CDR3 nucleotide sequence: TGTGCCAGCAGCCAAGAGGACAGGGGGACTGAAGCTTTCTTT.